Each of the 26 T cell receptor beta chains below was sequenced from the same sample in a study of shared clonotypes between healthy human individuals. Method: immunoSEQ multiplex PCR; TCRdb's copy keeps in-frame clones and lacks some. The data contain millions of clones, about 95% of them singletons. The naive CD8 population came from CD45RO-negative cells selected for CCR7, without terminally differentiated effector memory CD45RA+ cells. The specimen sequenced was naive CD8+ T cells sorted from blood. These receptors were collected from a man aged 18-30 years in good health.

Notes on this clone: The sample carries other DNA sequences with the same CDR3. The chain uses TRBV11-2 and TRBJ2-7, with a tentative D call TRBD2 (5 bases). V lost 4 bases, J lost 5 bases, and 6 bases lay in between. CDR3 length equals 11 residues. Germline V gives CDR1 SGHAT, CDR2 FQNNGV. Here the CDR3 reads CASSSGNEQYF. Here the CDR3 DNA reads TGTGCCAGCAGCTCGGGAAACGAGCAGTACTTC. Full variable domain (outside the CDR3, taken from reference TRBV11-2 and TRBJ2-7): EAGVAQSPRYKIIEKRQSVAFWCNPISGHATLYWYQQILGQGPKLLIQFQNNGVVDDSQLPKDRFSAERLKGVDSTLKIQPAKLEDSAVYLCASSSGNEQYFGPGTRLTVT.

The chain carries TRBV5-6 and TRBJ2-7; no clear D gene. This CDR3 is built from 12 residues. Deletions cut 0 bases from V and 3 bases from J, with 4 bases between. CDR1 and CDR2 from the germline V gene are SGHDT and YYEEEE. The CDR3 DNA reads as TGTGCCAGCAGCTTGGATGACTACGAGCAGTACTTC. It codes for CASSLDDYEQYF.

This chain uses TRBV2 with TRBJ1-2; tentative D call: TRBD1 (5 bases). CDR3 length: 15 amino acids. CDR1 and CDR2 (germline): SNHLY, FYNNEI. The V end lost 3 bases, the J end lost 1 base, and 12 bases lay between the germline ends. The CDR3 spells CASSDGGDLNYGYTF. DNA of the CDR3: TGTGCCAGCAGTGACGGGGGGGACCTTAACTATGGCTACACCTTC.

The gene calls are TRBV7-8 and TRBJ1-1; a possible D gene is TRBD1 (6 bases). The V end lost 7 bases, the J end lost 4 bases, and 16 bases lay between the germline ends. Germline CDR1 is SGHVS and CDR2 is FQNEAQ. The CDR3 totals 14 residues. The DNA for the CDR3 is TGTGCCAGCATTCGGGGGGGGCTGGGCACTGAAGCTTTCTTT. It encodes CASIRGGLGTEAFF.

The chain employs TRBV13 and TRBJ2-5, with 8 bases that match TRBD1. The CDR3 loop spans 14 amino acids. J gave up 2 bases and V 5 bases, and 4 bases lay outside the gene matches. Germline CDR1 PRHDT, CDR2 FYEKMQ (reference sequence). The CDR3 sequence: CASSRGTGQETQYF. The CDR3 region has the DNA TGTGCCAGCAGCCGCGGGACAGGTCAAGAGACCCAGTACTTC.

V and J are TRBV9 and TRBJ2-3, with D unresolved. The length of the CDR3 is 15 residues. Trimming left V 0 bases short and J 0 bases short, with 8 bases between. Germline assignment: CDR1 SGDLS and CDR2 YYNGEE. The CDR3 region has the DNA TGTGCCAGCAGCGTAGCGGATCCGAGCACAGATACGCAGTATTTT. It specifies CASSVADPSTDTQYF. Supplemented by reference TRBV9 and TRBJ2-3, the full variable domain reads DSGVTQTPKHLITATGQRVTLRCSPRSGDLSVYWYQQSLDQGLQFLIQYYNGEERAKGNILERFSAQQFPDLHSELNLSSLELGDSALYFCASSVADPSTDTQYFGPGTRLTVL.

This CDR3 is CASSPTGAGNTIYF. The CDR3 nucleotides are TGCGCCAGCAGCCCCACAGGGGCTGGAAACACCATATATTTT. V gene TRBV4-3 combines with J gene TRBJ1-3; 7 nucleotides match TRBD1. Trimming at V came to 4 bases and at J to 2 bases, leaving 2 bases not matched to a gene. This CDR3 has 14 residues. Per germline, CDR1 LGHNA and CDR2 YSLEER.

The genes are TRBV2 and TRBJ2-7; 8 bases map to TRBD2. After removal of 4 bases from V and 3 bases from J, the junction contained 11 bases not matched to a gene. The CDR3 extends over 16 amino acids. Germline lookup yields CDR1 SNHLY and CDR2 FYNNEI. CDR3 DNA: TGTGCCAGCAGTGGCTCCGAGGGACTAGAGGTCTACGAGCAGTACTTC. Translating it yields CASSGSEGLEVYEQYF.

This chain uses TRBV4-1 with TRBJ1-1, with D uncertain. This CDR3 has 14 residues. With 1 base removed from V and 1 base from J, the gap between germline ends came to 7 bases. Germline CDR1 MGHRA, CDR2 YSYEKL. The CDR3 sequence is CASSQGPQNTEAFF. The DNA of the CDR3 is TGCGCCAGCAGCCAAGGACCGCAGAACACTGAAGCTTTCTTT.

The chain links TRBV19 to TRBJ2-7; D remains ambiguous. The V end was cut by 5 bases, the J end by 4 bases, with 12 bases between. This CDR3 spans 13 amino acids. CDR1 LNHDA and CDR2 SQIVND come from the germline V gene (reference sequence). Here the CDR3 reads CASSFAGSYEQYF. The CDR3 DNA reads TGTGCCAGTAGTTTCGCAGGCTCTTACGAGCAGTACTTC.

The chain is built from TRBV7-9 and TRBJ2-3, with 10 positions matching TRBD2. The J segment lost 4 bases and the V segment lost 1 base, leaving 8 bases of the junction unmatched. The CDR3 length is 17 residues. The germline gives CDR1 SEHNR, CDR2 FQNEAQ (reference sequence). In nucleotides, the CDR3 is TGTGCCAGCAGCTTAGGGCTAGCGGGAGTGATCCCAGATACGCAGTATTTT. This codes for CASSLGLAGVIPDTQYF.

The V call is TRBV11-2, the J call TRBJ2-7, with TRBD2 as a possible D gene (6 bases). The CDR3 sequence is 16 residues long. V dropped 0 bases and J dropped 4 bases, with 16 bases sitting between them. In germline, CDR1 is SGHAT, CDR2 FQNNGV. This chain's CDR3 is CASSLDWGDFTYEQYF. CDR3 nucleotide sequence: TGTGCCAGCAGCTTAGACTGGGGGGATTTCACATACGAGCAGTACTTC.

The CDR3 sequence: CASNRDNLGQYF. The CDR3 DNA follows: TGTGCCAGCAACAGGGACAACCTAGGGCAGTACTTC. V gene TRBV5-6 combines with J gene TRBJ2-7; D might be TRBD1 (6 bases). CDR1 and CDR2 (germline): SGHDT, YYEEEE. There are 12 residues in the CDR3. Trimming took 6 bases from V and 9 from J, leaving 16 bases between them.

Turning to this clone: Other DNA sequences of this sample code for an identical CDR3. CDR3 protein: CAWRLNTEAFF. The CDR3 nucleotides read TGTGCCTGGAGACTCAACACTGAAGCTTTCTTT. V and J are TRBV30 and TRBJ1-1; D not resolved. V lost 3 bases and J lost 2, with 4 bases in between. Per the germline V gene, CDR1 is GTSNPN and CDR2 is SVGIG (reference sequence). CDR3 length equals 11 residues. Based on the CDR3 plus reference TRBV30 and TRBJ1-1, the full variable domain is SQTIHQWPATLVQPVGSPLSLECTVEGTSNPNLYWYRQAAGRGLQLLFYSVGIGQISSEVPQNLSASRPQDRQFILSSKKLLLSDSGFYLCAWRLNTEAFFGQGTRLTVV.

The chain joins TRBV27 to TRBJ2-7; no clear D. The germline CDR1 and CDR2 sequences are MNHEY and SMNVEV (reference sequence). The CDR3 loop spans 16 amino acids. The V end lost 7 bases, the J end lost 0 bases, and 19 bases lay between the germline ends. The CDR3 bases are TGTGCCAGCACCCCTTCCCTAGGCAGTTTCTCCTACGAGCAGTACTTC. As protein: CASTPSLGSFSYEQYF.

This chain uses TRBV19 with TRBJ2-4; D is perhaps TRBD2 (6 bases). Deletions cut 9 bases from V and 7 bases from J, with 25 bases between. CDR3 size: 16 residues. CDR1 LNHDA and CDR2 SQIVND come from the germline V gene (reference sequence). The CDR3 DNA follows: TGTGCCAGCCATTCCGCTAGCGATCGGGCGCGGAACATTCAGTACTTC. Protein product: CASHSASDRARNIQYF. The complete variable domain, with remaining parts taken from reference TRBV19 and TRBJ2-4, reads DGGITQSPKYLFRKEGQNVTLSCEQNLNHDAMYWYRQDPGQGLRLIYYSQIVNDFQKGDIAEGYSVSREKKESFPLTVTSAQKNPTAFYLCASHSASDRARNIQYFGAGTRLSVL.

V is TRBV10-3 and J is TRBJ2-7; the match to TRBD1 covers 8 bases. Germline values: CDR1 ENHRY, CDR2 SYGVKD. The CDR3 runs 13 residues. After removal of 11 bases from V and 2 bases from J, the junction contained 8 bases not matched to a gene. The DNA of the CDR3 is TGTGCCGCGTCGGACAGGGCCACCTACGAGCAGTACTTC. It is translated as CAASDRATYEQYF.

The V call is TRBV9, the J call TRBJ1-5; D may be TRBD1 (5 bases). The germline V and J ends were trimmed by 6 bases and 3 bases, with 13 bases remaining between them. The CDR3 sequence is 14 residues long. From germline, CDR1 is SGDLS and CDR2 YYNGEE. CDR3: CASNRGEDNQPQHF. The CDR3 bases are TGTGCCAGCAACCGGGGGGAGGACAATCAGCCCCAGCATTTT.

J is TRBJ2-7 and V is TRBV18, with 8 nucleotides matching TRBD1. V gave up 5 bases and J gave up 5 bases; unmatched junction bases: 2. The germline V gene encodes CDR1 KGHSH and CDR2 LQKENI. The CDR3 covers 12 residues. The CDR3 bases are TGTGCCAGCTCATCAGGGGGCCACGAGCAGTACTTC. Protein product: CASSSGGHEQYF.

The chain joins TRBV2 to TRBJ2-5; D may be TRBD1 or TRBD2 (5 bases each). Per germline, CDR1 SNHLY and CDR2 FYNNEI. V was pared by 3 bases and J by 8 bases, with 10 bases between. CDR3 length: 12 amino acids. The CDR3 coding sequence is TGTGCCAGCAGTGATACAGGAGGAACCCAGTACTTC. Protein: CASSDTGGTQYF. The complete variable domain, with remaining parts taken from reference TRBV2 and TRBJ2-5, reads EPEVTQTPSHQVTQMGQEVILRCVPISNHLYFYWYRQILGQKVEFLVSFYNNEISEKSEIFDDQFSVERPDGSNFTLKIRSTKLEDSAMYFCASSDTGGTQYFGPGTRLLVL.

V and J are TRBV6-5 and TRBJ2-3; possible D gene TRBD2, 6 bases. Germline V lookup: CDR1 MNHEY, CDR2 SVGAGI. The CDR3 runs 15 residues. The germline V and J ends were trimmed by 2 bases and 0 bases, with 9 bases remaining between them. The CDR3 DNA sequence: TGTGCCAGCAGTTACAGGGGACTGAGCACAGATACGCAGTATTTT. It codes for CASSYRGLSTDTQYF.

Notes on this clone: Other DNA variants within this sample encode the same CDR3. The V gene is TRBV14, the J gene TRBJ2-1; no reliable D call. Germline V CDR1 and CDR2: SGHDN, FVKESK. The CDR3 length is 15 residues. Trimming removed 0 bases from V and 0 bases from J, with 6 bases in between. This CDR3 reads CASSQDYSSYNEQFF. CDR3 DNA: TGTGCCAGCAGCCAAGATTACTCCTCCTACAATGAGCAGTTCTTC.

The V and J genes are TRBV28 and TRBJ1-2; no clear D gene. The V end lost 10 bases, the J end lost 7 bases, and 16 bases lay between the germline ends. The CDR3 totals 12 residues. The germline CDR1 and CDR2 sequences are MDHEN and SYDVKM. This CDR3 reads CATGFIPSGYTF. The CDR3 nucleotides are TGTGCCACGGGGTTTATACCGTCTGGCTACACCTTC.

The genes are TRBV2 and TRBJ1-4; D ambiguous. The CDR3 has 16 residues. Per germline, CDR1 SNHLY and CDR2 FYNNEI. Trimming took 6 bases from V and 0 from J, leaving 14 bases between them. In nucleotides, the CDR3 is TGTGCCAGCAGCAGAAGACCCGGGACAACTAATGAAAAACTGTTTTTT. It encodes CASSRRPGTTNEKLFF.

The V call is TRBV27, the J call TRBJ2-1; 7 bases agree with TRBD2. Germline assignment: CDR1 MNHEY and CDR2 SMNVEV (reference sequence). This CDR3 has 14 residues. V shed 3 bases, J shed 8 bases, and the junction held 7 bases outside the gene matches. DNA for the CDR3: TGTGCCAGCAGTTTGTCGACTAGCATCGATGAGCAGTTCTTC. It is translated as CASSLSTSIDEQFF.

The chain carries TRBV19 and TRBJ2-7; tentatively, D is TRBD1 (5 bases). Per the germline V gene, CDR1 is LNHDA and CDR2 is SQIVND (reference sequence). The CDR3 runs to 14 residues. V lost 6 bases and J lost 2, with 14 bases in between. The CDR3 DNA sequence: TGTGCCAGTAGGCCCGACATAGGGGCCTACGAGCAGTACTTC. Translating gives CASRPDIGAYEQYF.